This entry features one TCR beta chain sequence. Its antigen is not identified. CDR3 size: 12 residues. Germline V CDR1 and CDR2: MNHEY, SVGAGI. PCR amplification relied on 60 Vbeta primers (plus 13 Jbeta primers). Generated by immunoSEQ multiplex PCR, the TCRdb table keeps only in-frame clones and is missing some. The table shows around 140,000 clones, with 78% occurring only once. The record originates from a study of cytomegalovirus exposure and HLA in healthy donors. The wider study: Some 85 million unique TCRs, all from HLA-typed donors, were included in an early release of the data.

Study-level results: Analysis performed later found approximately 17,000 TCR beta sequences associated with HLA alleles at 0.05 false discovery rate. Roughly 170 TCR beta chains were listed as cytomegalovirus-associated.

This clonotype was sampled from a female donor in good health and CMV-seronegative. The chain carries TRBV6-5 and TRBJ2-7; unclear D gene. Source material: PBMCs. The CDR3 region is CAGATTPYEQYF. CDR3 sequence (DNA): TGTGCTGGAGCAACGACGCCCTACGAGCAGTACTTC.